Sequencing of this T cell receptor beta chain was carried out in a study of blood T cell repertoires in COVID-19. This clone was observed once. Per the original data handling: Reference gene primer amplification gave estimated nucleated cell counts. The repertoire was sequenced with immunoSEQ multiplex PCR; TCRdb's copy has only in-frame clones and lacks some. For V, J and clone size, that table is used; D and trimming come from the DNA. The sample includes fewer than 30,000 clones, over 75% seen only once; the top ten take approximately 8%. The CDR3 covers 15 residues. Trimming at V came to 4 bases and at J to 7 bases, leaving 6 bases not matched to a gene. Germline assignment: CDR1 SGHKS and CDR2 YYEKEE (reference sequence).

The clonotype originates from a man in his forties or fifties with active COVID-19. The chain is built from TRBV5-5 and TRBJ1-6; 9 positions agree with TRBD1. The sample comprised peripheral blood. In nucleotides, the CDR3 is TGTGCCAGCAGCAAAGCGGGACAGGGAAATTCACCCCTCCACTTT. Encoded protein: CASSKAGQGNSPLHF. The full variable domain, rest sourced from reference TRBV5-5 and TRBJ1-6, is DAGVTQSPTHLIKTRGQQVTLRCSPISGHKSVSWYQQVLGQGPQFIFQYYEKEERGRGNFPDRFSARQFPNYSSELNVNALLLGDSALYLCASSKAGQGNSPLHFGNGTRLTVT.